This TCR beta chain came from a study of control samples from healthy donors and cancer patients. Profiled with immunoSEQ multiplex PCR; TCRdb holds only in-frame clones, not every one. The sample contains around 170,000 clones, about 86% of which appear only once. V lost 4 bases, J lost 0 bases, and 3 bases lay in between. The CDR3 spans 12 residues. In germline, CDR1 is SGHNT, CDR2 YYREEE (reference sequence). The sample comprised blood. The chain has TRBV5-4 and TRBJ2-3; D gene unclear. The sequence was collected from a woman under 40 in good health. CDR3 in amino acids: CASSPSTDTQYF. The CDR3 DNA reads TGTGCCAGCAGCCCTAGCACAGATACGCAGTATTTT.